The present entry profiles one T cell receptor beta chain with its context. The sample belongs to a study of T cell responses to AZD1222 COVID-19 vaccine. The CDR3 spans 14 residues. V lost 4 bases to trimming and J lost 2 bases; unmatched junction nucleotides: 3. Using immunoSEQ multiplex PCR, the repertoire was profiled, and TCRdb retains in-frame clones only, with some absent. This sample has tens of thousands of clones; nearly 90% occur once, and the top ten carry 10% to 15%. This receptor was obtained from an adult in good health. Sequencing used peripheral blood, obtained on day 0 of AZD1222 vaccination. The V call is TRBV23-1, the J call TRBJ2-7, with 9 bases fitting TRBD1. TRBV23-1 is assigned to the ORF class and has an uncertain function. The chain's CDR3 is CASSPTGGAYEQYF. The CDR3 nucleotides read TGCGCCAGCAGTCCGACAGGGGGAGCCTACGAGCAGTACTTC.